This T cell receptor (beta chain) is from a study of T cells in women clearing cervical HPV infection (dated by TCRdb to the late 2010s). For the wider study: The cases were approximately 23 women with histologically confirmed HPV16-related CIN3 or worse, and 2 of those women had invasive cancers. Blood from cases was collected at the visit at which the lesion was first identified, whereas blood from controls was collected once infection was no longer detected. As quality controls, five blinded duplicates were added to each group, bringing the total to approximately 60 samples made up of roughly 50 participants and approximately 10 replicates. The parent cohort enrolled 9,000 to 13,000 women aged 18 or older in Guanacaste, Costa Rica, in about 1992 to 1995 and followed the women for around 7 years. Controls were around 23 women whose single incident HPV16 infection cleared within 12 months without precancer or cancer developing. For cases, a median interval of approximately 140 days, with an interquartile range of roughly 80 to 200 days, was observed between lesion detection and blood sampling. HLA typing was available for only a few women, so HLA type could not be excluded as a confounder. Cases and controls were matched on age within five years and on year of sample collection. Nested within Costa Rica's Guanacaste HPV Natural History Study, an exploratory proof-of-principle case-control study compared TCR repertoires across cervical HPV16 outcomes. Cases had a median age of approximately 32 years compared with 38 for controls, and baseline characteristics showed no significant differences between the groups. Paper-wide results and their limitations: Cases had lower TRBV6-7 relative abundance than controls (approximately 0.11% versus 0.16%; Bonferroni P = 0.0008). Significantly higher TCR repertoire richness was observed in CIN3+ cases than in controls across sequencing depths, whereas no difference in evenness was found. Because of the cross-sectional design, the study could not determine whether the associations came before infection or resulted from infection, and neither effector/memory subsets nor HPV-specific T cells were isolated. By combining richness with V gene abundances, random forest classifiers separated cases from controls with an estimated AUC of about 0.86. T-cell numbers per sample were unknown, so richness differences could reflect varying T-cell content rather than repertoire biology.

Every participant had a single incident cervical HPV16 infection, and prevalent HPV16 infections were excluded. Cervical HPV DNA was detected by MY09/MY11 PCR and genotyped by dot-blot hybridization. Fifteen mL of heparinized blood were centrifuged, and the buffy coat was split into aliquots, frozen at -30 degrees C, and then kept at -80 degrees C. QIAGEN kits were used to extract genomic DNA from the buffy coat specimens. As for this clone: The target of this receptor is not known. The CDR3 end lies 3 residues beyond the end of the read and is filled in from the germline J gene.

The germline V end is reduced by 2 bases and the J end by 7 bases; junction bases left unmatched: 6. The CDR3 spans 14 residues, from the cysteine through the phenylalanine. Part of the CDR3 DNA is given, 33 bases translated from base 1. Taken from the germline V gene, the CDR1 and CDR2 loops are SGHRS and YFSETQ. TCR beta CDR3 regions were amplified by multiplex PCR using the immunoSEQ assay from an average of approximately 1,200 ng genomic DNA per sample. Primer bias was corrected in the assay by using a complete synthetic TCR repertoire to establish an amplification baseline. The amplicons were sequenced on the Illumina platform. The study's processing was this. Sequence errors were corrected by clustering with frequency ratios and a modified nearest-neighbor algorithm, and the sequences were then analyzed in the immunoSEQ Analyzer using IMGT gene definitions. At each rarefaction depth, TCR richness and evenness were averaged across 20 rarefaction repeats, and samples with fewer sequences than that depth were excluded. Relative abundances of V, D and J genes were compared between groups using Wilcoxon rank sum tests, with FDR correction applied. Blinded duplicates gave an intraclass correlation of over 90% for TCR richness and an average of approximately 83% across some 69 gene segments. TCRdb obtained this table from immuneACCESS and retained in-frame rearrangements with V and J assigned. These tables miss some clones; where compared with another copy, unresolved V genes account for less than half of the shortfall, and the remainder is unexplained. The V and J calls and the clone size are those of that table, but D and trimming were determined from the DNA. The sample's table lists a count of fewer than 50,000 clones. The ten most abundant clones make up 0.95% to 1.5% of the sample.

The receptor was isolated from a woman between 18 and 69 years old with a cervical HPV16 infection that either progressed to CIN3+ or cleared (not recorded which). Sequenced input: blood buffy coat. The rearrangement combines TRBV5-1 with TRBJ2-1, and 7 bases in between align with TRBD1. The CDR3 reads CASSFSIQGNEQFF. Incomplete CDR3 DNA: TGCGCCAGCAGCTTTTCAATACAGGGGAATGAG.